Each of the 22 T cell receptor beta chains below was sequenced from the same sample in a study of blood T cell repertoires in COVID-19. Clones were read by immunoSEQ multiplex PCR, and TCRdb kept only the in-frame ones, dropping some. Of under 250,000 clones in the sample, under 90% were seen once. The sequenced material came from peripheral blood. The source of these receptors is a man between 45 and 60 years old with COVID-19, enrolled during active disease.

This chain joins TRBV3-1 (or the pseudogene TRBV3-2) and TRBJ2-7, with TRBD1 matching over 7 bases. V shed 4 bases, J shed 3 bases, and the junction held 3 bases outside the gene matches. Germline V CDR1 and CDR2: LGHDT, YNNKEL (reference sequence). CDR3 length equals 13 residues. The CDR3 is CASSPTGDYEQYF. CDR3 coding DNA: TGTGCCAGCAGCCCTACAGGGGACTACGAGCAGTACTTC.

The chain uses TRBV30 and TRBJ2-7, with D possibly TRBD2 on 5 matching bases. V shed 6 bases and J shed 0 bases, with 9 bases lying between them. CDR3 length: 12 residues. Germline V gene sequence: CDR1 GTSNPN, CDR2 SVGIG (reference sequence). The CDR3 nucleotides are TGTGCCTGTTCTAGCACCTCCTACGAGCAGTACTTC. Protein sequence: CACSSTSYEQYF.

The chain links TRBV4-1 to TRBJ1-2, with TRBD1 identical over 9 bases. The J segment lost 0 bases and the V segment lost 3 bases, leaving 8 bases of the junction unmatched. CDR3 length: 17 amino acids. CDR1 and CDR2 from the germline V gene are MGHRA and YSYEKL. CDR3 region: CASSQRTGVRTNYGYTF. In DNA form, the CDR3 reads TGCGCCAGCAGCCAGAGGACAGGGGTAAGAACTAACTATGGCTACACCTTC.

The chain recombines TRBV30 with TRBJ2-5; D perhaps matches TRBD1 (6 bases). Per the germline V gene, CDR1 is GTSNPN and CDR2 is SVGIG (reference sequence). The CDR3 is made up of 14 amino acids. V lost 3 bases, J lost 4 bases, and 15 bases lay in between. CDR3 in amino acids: CAWRAPGTTETQYF. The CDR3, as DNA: TGTGCCTGGAGGGCCCCGGGGACAACAGAGACCCAGTACTTC.

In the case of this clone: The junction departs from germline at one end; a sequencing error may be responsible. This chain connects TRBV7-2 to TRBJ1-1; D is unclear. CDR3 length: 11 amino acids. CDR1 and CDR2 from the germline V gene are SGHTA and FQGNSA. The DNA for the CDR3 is TGTGCCAGCAGCTTTAACGAGGGATATTCCTTT. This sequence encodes CASSFNEGYSF.

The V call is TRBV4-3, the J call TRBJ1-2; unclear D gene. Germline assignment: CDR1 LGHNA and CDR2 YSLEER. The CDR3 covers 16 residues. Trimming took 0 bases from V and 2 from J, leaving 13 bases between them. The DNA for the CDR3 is TGCGCCAGCAGCCAAGATGGAGGGAGGTTCAACTATGGCTACACCTTC. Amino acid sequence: CASSQDGGRFNYGYTF.

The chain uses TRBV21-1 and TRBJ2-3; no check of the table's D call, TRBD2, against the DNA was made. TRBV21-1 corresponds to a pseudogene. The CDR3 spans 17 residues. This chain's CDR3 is CASSQEASGLPGDTQYF. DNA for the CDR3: TGTGCCAGCAGCCAGGAGGCTAGCGGGCTTCCCGGAGATACGCAGTATTTT.

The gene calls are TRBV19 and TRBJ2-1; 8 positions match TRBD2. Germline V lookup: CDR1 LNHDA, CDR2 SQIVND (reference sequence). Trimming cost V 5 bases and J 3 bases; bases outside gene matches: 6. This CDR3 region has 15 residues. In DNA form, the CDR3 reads TGTGCCAGTAGTCCGAGCGGGAGTTTCTACAATGAGCAGTTCTTC. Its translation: CASSPSGSFYNEQFF. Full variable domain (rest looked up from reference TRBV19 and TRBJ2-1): DGGITQSPKYLFRKEGQNVTLSCEQNLNHDAMYWYRQDPGQGLRLIYYSQIVNDFQKGDIAEGYSVSREKKESFPLTVTSAQKNPTAFYLCASSPSGSFYNEQFFGPGTRLTVL.

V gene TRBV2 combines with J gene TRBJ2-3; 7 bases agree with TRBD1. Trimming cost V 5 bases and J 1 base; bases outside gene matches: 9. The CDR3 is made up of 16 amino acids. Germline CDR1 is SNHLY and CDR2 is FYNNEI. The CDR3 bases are TGTGCCAGCAGTACGAGTCGAGACAGGGGCACAGATACGCAGTATTTT. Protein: CASSTSRDRGTDTQYF. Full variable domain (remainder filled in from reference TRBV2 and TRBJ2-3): EPEVTQTPSHQVTQMGQEVILRCVPISNHLYFYWYRQILGQKVEFLVSFYNNEISEKSEIFDDQFSVERPDGSNFTLKIRSTKLEDSAMYFCASSTSRDRGTDTQYFGPGTRLTVL.

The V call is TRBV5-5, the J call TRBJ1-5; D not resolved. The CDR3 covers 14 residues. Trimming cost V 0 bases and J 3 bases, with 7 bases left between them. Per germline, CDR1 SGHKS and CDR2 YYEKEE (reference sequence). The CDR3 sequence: CASSLDSFNQPQHF. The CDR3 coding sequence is TGTGCCAGCAGCTTGGACTCCTTCAATCAGCCCCAGCATTTT.

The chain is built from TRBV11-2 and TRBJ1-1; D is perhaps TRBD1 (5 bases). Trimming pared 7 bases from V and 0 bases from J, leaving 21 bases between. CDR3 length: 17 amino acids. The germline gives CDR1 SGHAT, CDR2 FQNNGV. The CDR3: CASTHRSGGRMNTEAFF. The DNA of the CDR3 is TGTGCCAGCACCCATCGGTCGGGGGGAAGAATGAACACTGAAGCTTTCTTT.

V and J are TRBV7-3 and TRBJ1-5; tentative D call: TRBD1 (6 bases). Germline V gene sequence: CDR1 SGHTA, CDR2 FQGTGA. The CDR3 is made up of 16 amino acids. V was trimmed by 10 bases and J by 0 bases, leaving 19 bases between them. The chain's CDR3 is CATPTGGTNSNQPQHF. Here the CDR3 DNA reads TGTGCCACCCCGACGGGGGGGACAAATAGCAATCAGCCCCAGCATTTT.

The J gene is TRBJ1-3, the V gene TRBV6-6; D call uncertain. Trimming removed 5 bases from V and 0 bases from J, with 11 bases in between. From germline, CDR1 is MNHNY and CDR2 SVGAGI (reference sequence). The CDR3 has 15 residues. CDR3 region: CASSTSGFSGNTIYF. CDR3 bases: TGTGCCAGCAGTACCTCGGGATTCTCTGGAAACACCATATATTTT.

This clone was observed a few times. CDR3: CASSLGGGQGGNSPLHF. CDR3 DNA: TGTGCCAGCAGCTTAGGGGGTGGACAGGGTGGCAATTCACCCCTCCACTTT. The V call is TRBV7-6, the J call TRBJ1-6; 8 bases map to TRBD1. Unmatched junction bases numbered 9, after V lost 1 base and J lost 7 bases. Germline CDR1 is SGHVS and CDR2 is FNYEAQ. This CDR3 is built from 17 residues.

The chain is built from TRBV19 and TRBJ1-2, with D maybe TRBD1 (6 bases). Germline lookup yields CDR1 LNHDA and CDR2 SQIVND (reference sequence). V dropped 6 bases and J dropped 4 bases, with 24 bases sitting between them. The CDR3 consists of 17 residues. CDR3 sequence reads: CASRTGAYREWAYGYTF. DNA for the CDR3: TGTGCCAGTAGGACTGGGGCCTACAGGGAGTGGGCCTATGGCTACACCTTC.

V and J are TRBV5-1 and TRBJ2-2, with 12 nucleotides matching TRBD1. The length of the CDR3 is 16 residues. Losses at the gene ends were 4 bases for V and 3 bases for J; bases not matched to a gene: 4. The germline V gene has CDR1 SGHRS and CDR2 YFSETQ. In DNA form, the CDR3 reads TGCGCCAGCAGCGCGGGACAGGGGGCCTACACCGGGGAGCTGTTTTTT. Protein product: CASSAGQGAYTGELFF.

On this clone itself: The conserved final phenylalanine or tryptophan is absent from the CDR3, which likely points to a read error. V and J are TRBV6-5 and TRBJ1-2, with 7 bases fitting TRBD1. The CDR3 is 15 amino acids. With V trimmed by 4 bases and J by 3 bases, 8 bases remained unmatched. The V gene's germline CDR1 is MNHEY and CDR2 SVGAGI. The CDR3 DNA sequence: TGTGCCAGCAGTTTTGGGACAGAGATTTACTATGGCTACACCCTC. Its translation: CASSFGTEIYYGYTL.

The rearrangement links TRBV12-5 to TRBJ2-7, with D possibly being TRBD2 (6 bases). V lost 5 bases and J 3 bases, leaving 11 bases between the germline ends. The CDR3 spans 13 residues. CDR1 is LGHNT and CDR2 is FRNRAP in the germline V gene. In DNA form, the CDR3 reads TGTGCTAGTGGTCCCGGGACTGGCTACGAGCAGTACTTC. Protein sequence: CASGPGTGYEQYF. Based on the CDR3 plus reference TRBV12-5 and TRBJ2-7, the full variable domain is DARVTQTPRHKVTEMGQEVTMRCQPILGHNTVFWYRQTMMQGLELLAYFRNRAPLDDSGMPKDRFSAEMPDATLATLKIQPSEPRDSAVYFCASGPGTGYEQYFGPGTRLTVT.

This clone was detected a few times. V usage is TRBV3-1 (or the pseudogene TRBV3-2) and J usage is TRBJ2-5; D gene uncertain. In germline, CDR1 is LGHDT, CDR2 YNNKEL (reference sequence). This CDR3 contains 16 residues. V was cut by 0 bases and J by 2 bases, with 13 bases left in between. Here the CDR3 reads CASSQDDLSPQETQYF. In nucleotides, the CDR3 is TGTGCCAGCAGCCAAGACGACTTATCCCCACAAGAGACCCAGTACTTC.

The CDR3 spells CASRTGTSGRNEQFF. The CDR3 nucleotides are TGTGCCAGCAGAACCGGGACTAGCGGGAGGAATGAGCAGTTCTTC. This sequence joins TRBV7-2 and TRBJ2-1, with TRBD2 matching 15 bases. The trim removed 6 bases at V and 7 bases at J, leaving 4 bases unmatched. The V gene's germline CDR1 is SGHTA and CDR2 FQGNSA. The CDR3 sequence is 15 residues long.

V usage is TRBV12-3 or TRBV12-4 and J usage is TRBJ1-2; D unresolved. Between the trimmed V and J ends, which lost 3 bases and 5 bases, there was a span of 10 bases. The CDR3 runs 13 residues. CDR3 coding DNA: TGTGCCAGCAGTTTGTCCTCCGCGTATGGCTACACCTTC. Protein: CASSLSSAYGYTF.

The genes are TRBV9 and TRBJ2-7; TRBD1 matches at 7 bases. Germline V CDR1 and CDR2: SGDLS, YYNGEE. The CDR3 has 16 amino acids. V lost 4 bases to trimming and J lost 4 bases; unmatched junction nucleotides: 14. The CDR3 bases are TGTGCCAGCAGCCAGAAGGCCGGGACAGTCTCTTACGAGCAGTACTTC. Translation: CASSQKAGTVSYEQYF.